The clone carrying this T cell receptor beta chain was counted at least ten times. Based on clinical symptoms, serum thyroxine and TRAb, thyroid ultrasound and orbital computed tomography, diagnoses were reached. This specimen belongs to a study of T cells in Graves' hyperthyroidism and ophthalmopathy. Study background: Once the initial diagnosis was made, peripheral blood was obtained before any treatment.

Trimming took 2 bases from V and 1 from J; bases not matched to a gene: 3. Germline CDR1 and CDR2: SGHAT and FQNNGV. The CDR3 runs to 16 residues. From RNA transcripts, TCR beta CDR3 regions were amplified. The HTBI set primed first-round TCR CDR3 RT-PCR. TCRdb re-derived calls from the multiplex PCR reads in MiXCR, one entry per CDR3 protein. Seen here are approximately 520,000 distinct CDR3 sequences, 24% observed once, and the top ten hold around 10%. This clonotype was obtained from a woman younger than 45 with Graves' ophthalmopathy. The gene calls are TRBV11-2 and TRBJ2-5; 11 nucleotides line up with TRBD1. The sequenced sample consisted of blood. The CDR3: CASSLWDRGSQETQYF. For the CDR3, the DNA is TGTGCCAGCAGCTTATGGGACAGGGGGTCCCAAGAGACCCAGTACTTC.